The 9 T cell receptor beta chains below were found in one sample sequenced in a study of human T cells and chemical hapten exposure. Time point in this sample: patch test 2, 6 weeks after DPC sensitization. The treatment denotes: therapeutic diphenylcyclopropenone sensitization with weekly scalp DPC. TCRdb ran MiXCR on the RACE reads and lists one entry per CDR3 protein. The table includes fewer than 85,000 distinct CDR3 sequences, roughly a tenth detected once. The sequences come from whole blood, collected in connection with sensitization to the hapten diphenylcyclopropenone (DPC). Receptor source: a woman aged 25-40 years with alopecia areata. Some clones in this sample may be carry-over from other donors' samples.

This chain uses TRBV5-1 with TRBJ1-1; a possible D gene is TRBD1 (6 bases). Trimming took 4 bases from V and 7 from J, leaving 14 bases between them. The CDR3 has 13 residues. Germline V gene lookup returns CDR1 SGHRS and CDR2 YFSETQ. For the CDR3, the DNA is TGCGCCAGCAGCCCTCTACAGGGCCTTGAAGCTTTCTTT. Translating it yields CASSPLQGLEAFF.

This clonotype was observed many times. The chain has TRBV20-1 and TRBJ1-4; D is ambiguous. The CDR3 totals 13 residues. Looked up from germline, CDR1 is DFQATT and CDR2 is SNEGSKA (reference sequence). The CDR3 nucleotides read TGCAGCCTGAGACTCTCGACTAATGAAAAACTGTTTTTT. Translated, it gives CSLRLSTNEKLFF.

V is TRBV7-9 and J is TRBJ2-6; the D is unclear. This CDR3 spans 17 amino acids. Trimming left V 4 bases short and J 0 bases short, with 13 bases between. Germline V lookup: CDR1 SEHNR, CDR2 FQNEAQ (reference sequence). CDR3 in DNA: TGTGCCAGCAGCTCCCGTCGGACCAGCTCTGGGGCCAACGTCCTGACTTTC. Translating gives CASSSRRTSSGANVLTF.

This clonotype has at least ten counts. The rearrangement uses TRBV2 and TRBJ2-2, with D maybe TRBD1 (6 bases). The germline CDR1 and CDR2 sequences are SNHLY and FYNNEI. V was clipped by 6 bases and J by 5 bases, with 19 bases between them. The CDR3 runs 16 residues. The CDR3 is CASRKTGLRGTGELFF. CDR3 nucleotide sequence: TGTGCCAGCAGGAAGACAGGACTCAGGGGAACCGGGGAGCTGTTTTTT.

CDR3 bases: TGTGCCAGCAGTGAATCGGAGTACGAGCAGTACTTC. This codes for CASSESEYEQYF. V is TRBV25-1 and J is TRBJ2-7; D is unresolved. Deletions cut 1 base from V and 4 bases from J, with 5 bases between. Per germline, CDR1 MGHDK and CDR2 SYGVNS. The length of the CDR3 is 12 residues.

This clonotype was observed at least ten times. This chain connects TRBV5-4 to TRBJ2-3, with 11 bases that match TRBD1. The trim removed 3 bases at V and 8 bases at J, leaving 14 bases unmatched. Germline CDR1 and CDR2: SGHNT and YYREEE (reference sequence). The CDR3 totals 17 residues. CDR3 residues: CASSSAGTGGSSSTQYF. Written as DNA, the CDR3 is TGTGCCAGCAGCTCGGCGGGGACAGGGGGGTCAAGTAGTACGCAGTATTTT.

The table lists this clonotype with a few counts. The chain recombines TRBV23-1 with TRBJ2-2; D not certain. TRBV23-1 is sorted into the ORF group, with uncertain function. The CDR3 has 12 amino acids. The V end lost 9 bases, the J end lost 0 bases, and 5 bases lay between the germline ends. The CDR3 nucleotides read TGCGCCAGGGCAGCGAACACCGGGGAGCTGTTTTTT. Amino acid sequence: CARAANTGELFF.

In this sample, this clonotype turned up many times. Germline and junction disagree at one end, which may indicate a read error. The genes are TRBV12-3 or TRBV12-4 and TRBJ1-1, with no clear D. The CDR3 spans 11 residues. CDR3 residues: CASSQTAKSHF. The CDR3, as DNA: TGTGCCAGCAGCCAGACCGCCAAGTCTCACTTT.

This clonotype has more than one count but fewer than ten. The chain joins TRBV5-4 to TRBJ2-3; 8 bases are a match to TRBD2. This CDR3 region has 15 residues. With V trimmed by 2 bases and J by 7 bases, 9 bases remained unmatched. Germline assignment: CDR1 SGHNT and CDR2 YYREEE (reference sequence). The CDR3 protein is CASSFPGVAGHTQYF. DNA of the CDR3: TGTGCCAGCAGCTTCCCTGGGGTAGCGGGGCATACGCAGTATTTT.